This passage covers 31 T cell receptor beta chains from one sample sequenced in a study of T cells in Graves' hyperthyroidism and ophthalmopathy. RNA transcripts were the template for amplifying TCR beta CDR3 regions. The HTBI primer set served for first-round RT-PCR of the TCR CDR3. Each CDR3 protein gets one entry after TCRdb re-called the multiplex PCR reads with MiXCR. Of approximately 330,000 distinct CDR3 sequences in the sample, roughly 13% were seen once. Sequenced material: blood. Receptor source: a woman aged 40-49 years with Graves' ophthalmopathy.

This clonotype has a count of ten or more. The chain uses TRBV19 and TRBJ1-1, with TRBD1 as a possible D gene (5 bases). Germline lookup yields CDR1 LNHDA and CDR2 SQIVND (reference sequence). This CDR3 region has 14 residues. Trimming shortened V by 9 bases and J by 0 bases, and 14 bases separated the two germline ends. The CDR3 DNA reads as TGTGCCAGCAGCCTCAGGGCTATGAACACTGAAGCTTTCTTT. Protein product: CASSLRAMNTEAFF.

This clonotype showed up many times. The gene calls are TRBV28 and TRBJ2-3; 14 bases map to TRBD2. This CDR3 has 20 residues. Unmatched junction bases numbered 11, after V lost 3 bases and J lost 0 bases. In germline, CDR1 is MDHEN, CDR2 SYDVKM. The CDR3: CASSFSGLAGVDYSTDTQYF. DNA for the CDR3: TGTGCCAGCAGTTTTTCGGGACTAGCGGGGGTGGACTATAGCACAGATACGCAGTATTTT. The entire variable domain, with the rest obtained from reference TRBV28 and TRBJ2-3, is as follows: DVKVTQSSRYLVKRTGEKVFLECVQDMDHENMFWYRQDPGLGLRLIYFSYDVKMKEKGDIPEGYSVSREKKERFSLILESASTNQTSMYLCASSFSGLAGVDYSTDTQYFGPGTRLTVL.

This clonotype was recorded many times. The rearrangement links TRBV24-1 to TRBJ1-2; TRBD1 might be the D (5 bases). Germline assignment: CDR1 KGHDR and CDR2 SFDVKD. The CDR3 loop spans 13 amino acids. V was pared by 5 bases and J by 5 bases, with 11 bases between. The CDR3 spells CATSVGDGYGYTF. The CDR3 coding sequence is TGTGCCACCAGTGTAGGGGACGGTTATGGCTACACCTTC.

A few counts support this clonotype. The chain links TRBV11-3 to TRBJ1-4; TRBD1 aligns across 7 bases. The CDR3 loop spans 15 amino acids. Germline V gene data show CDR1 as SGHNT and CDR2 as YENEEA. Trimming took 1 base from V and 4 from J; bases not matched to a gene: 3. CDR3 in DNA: TGTGCCAGCAGCTTAGTGGGGGACAGTAATGAAAAACTGTTTTTT. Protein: CASSLVGDSNEKLFF.

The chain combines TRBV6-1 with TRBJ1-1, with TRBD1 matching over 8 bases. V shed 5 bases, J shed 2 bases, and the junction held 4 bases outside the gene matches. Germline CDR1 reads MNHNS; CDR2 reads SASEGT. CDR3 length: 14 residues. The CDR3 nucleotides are TGTGCCAGCAGTCGGACAGGGTACAACACTGAAGCTTTCTTT. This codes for CASSRTGYNTEAFF.

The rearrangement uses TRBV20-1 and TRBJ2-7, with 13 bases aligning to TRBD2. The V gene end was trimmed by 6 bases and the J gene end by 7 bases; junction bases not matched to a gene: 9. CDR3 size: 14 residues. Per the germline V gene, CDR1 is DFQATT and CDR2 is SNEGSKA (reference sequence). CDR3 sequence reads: CSAQLAGGPGEQYF. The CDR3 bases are TGCAGTGCGCAACTAGCGGGAGGGCCGGGGGAGCAGTACTTC.

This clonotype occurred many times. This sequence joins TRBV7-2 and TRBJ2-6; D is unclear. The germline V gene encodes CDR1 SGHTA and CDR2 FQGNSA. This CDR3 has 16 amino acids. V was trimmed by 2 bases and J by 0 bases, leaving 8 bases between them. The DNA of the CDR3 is TGTGCCAGCAGCTTATCGTTGCCCTCTGGGGCCAACGTCCTGACTTTC. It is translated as CASSLSLPSGANVLTF.

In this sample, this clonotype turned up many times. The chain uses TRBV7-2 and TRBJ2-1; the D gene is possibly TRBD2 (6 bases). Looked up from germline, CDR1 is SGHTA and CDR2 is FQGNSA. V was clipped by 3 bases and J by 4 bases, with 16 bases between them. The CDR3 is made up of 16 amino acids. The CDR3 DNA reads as TGTGCCAGCAGCTTCAAGCGGGCGGCGGGGTACAATGAGCAGTTCTTC. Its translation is CASSFKRAAGYNEQFF.

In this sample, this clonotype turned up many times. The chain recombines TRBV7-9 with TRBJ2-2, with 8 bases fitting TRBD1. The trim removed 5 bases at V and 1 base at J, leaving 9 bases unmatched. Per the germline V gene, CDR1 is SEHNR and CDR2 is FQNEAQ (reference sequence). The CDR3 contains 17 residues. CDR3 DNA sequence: TGTGCCAGCAGCCGGACAGGGTCGTCGGTGAACACCGGGGAGCTGTTTTTT. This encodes CASSRTGSSVNTGELFF.

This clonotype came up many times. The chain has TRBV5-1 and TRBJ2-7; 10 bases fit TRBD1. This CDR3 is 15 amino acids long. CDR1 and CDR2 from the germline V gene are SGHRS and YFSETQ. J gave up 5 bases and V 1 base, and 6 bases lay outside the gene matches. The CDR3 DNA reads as TGCGCCAGCAGCTTGTCGGGACAGGGGATTAACGAGCAGTACTTC. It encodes CASSLSGQGINEQYF.

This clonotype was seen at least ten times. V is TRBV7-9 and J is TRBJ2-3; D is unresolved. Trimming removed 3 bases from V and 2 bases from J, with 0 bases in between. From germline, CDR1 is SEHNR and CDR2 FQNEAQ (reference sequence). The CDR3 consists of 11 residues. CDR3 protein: CASSFTDTQYF. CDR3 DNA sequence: TGTGCCAGCAGCTTCACAGATACGCAGTATTTT.

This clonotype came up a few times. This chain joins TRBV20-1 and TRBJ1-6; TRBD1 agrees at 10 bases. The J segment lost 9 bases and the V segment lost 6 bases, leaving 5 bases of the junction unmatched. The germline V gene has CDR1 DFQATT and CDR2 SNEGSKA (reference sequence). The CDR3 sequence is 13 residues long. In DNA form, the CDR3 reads TGCAGTGCCAGACAGGGGGCGCGTTCACCCCTCCACTTT. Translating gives CSARQGARSPLHF.

CDR3 nucleotides: TGTGCCAGCAGTTCTAGACCAGATACGCAGTATTTT. This sequence encodes CASSSRPDTQYF. The J gene is TRBJ2-3, the V gene TRBV28; D not certain. The CDR3 has 12 residues. Germline V gives CDR1 MDHEN, CDR2 SYDVKM. The V and J ends lost 4 bases and 4 bases respectively, with 6 bases between them.

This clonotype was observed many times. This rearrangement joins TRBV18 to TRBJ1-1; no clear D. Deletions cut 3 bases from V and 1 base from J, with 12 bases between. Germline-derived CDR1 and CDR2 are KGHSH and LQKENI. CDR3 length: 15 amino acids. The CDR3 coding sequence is TGTGCCAGCTCACCGCCCCGGGTAGGGAACACTGAAGCTTTCTTT. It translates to CASSPPRVGNTEAFF.

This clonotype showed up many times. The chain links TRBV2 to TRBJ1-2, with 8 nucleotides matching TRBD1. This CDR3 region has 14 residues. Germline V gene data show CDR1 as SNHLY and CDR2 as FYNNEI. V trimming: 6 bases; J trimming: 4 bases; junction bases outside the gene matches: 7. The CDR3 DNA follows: TGTGCCAGCAGGATATTAACAGGGGGCTATGGCTACACCTTC. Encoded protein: CASRILTGGYGYTF.

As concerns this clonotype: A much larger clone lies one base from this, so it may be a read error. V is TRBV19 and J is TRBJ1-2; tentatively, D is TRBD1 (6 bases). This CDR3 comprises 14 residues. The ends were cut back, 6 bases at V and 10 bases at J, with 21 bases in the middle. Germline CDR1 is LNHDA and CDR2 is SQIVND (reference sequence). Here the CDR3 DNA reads TGTGCCAGTAGGAAAGGACAGTTACCGGGAGTCTACACCTTC. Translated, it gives CASRKGQLPGVYTF.

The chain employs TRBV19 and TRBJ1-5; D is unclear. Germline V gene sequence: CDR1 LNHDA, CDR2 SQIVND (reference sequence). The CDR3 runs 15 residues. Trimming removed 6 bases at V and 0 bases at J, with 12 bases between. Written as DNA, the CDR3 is TGTGCCAGTAGCACAGCGGGAATTAGCAATCAGCCCCAGCATTTT. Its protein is CASSTAGISNQPQHF.

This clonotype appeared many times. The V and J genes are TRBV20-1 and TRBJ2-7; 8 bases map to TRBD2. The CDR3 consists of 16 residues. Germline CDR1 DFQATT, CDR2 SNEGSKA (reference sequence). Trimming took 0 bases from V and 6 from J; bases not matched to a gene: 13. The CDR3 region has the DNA TGCAGTGCTAGAGAGTTTGATGCGGGGGGTTCAGTCGAGCAGTACTTC. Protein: CSAREFDAGGSVEQYF.

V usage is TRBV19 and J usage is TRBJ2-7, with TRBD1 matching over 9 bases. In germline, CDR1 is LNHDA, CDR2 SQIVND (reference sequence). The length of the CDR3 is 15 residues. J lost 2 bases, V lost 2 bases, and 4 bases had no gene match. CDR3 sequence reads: CASSISGTGPYEQYF. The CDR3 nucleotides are TGTGCCAGTAGTATATCGGGGACAGGGCCCTACGAGCAGTACTTC.

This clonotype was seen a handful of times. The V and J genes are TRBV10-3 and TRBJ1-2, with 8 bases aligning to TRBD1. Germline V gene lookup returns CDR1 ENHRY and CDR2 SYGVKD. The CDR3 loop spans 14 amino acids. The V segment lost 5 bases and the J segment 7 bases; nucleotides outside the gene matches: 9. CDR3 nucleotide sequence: TGTGCCATCAGTTACGGACAGGGAGCGGGTGGCTACACCTTC. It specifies CAISYGQGAGGYTF.

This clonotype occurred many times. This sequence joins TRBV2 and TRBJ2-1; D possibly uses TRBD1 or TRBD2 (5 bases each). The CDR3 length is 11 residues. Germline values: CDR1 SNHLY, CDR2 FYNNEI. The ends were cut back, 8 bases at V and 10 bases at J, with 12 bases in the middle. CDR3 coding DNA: TGTGCCAGCCTGGGGGTCCGGGAGCAGTTCTTC. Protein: CASLGVREQFF.

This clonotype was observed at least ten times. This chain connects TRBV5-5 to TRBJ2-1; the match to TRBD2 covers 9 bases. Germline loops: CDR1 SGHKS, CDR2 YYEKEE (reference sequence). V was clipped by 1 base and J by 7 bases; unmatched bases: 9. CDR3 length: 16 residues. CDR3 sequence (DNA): TGTGCCAGCAGCTTGTCCGGTCTAGCGGGGCGGAATGAGCAGTTCTTC. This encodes CASSLSGLAGRNEQFF.

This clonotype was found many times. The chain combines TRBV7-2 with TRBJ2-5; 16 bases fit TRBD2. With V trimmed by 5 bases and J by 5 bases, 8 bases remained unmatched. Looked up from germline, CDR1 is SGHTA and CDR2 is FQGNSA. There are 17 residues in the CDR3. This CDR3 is CASSKGLAGGIKETQYF. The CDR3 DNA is TGTGCCAGCAGCAAGGGACTAGCGGGGGGGATTAAGGAGACCCAGTACTTC.

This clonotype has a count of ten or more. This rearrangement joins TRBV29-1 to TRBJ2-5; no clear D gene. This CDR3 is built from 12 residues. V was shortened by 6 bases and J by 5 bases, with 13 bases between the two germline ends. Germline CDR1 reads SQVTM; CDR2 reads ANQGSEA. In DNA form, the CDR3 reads TGCAGCGTGACCGGCACTACGGAGACCCAGTACTTC. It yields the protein CSVTGTTETQYF.

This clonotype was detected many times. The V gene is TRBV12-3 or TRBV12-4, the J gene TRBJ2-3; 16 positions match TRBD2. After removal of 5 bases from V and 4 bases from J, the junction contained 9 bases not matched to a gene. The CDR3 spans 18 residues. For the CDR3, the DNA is TGTGCCAGCAGTCCCGGGACTAGCGGGAGGGCCGGATCAGATACGCAGTATTTT. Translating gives CASSPGTSGRAGSDTQYF.

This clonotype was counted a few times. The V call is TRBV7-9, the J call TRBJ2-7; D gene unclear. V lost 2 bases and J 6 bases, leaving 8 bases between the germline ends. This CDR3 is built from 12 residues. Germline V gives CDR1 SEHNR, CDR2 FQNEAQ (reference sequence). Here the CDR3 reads CASSLSSGEQYF. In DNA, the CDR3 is TGTGCCAGCAGCTTATCATCGGGCGAGCAGTACTTC.

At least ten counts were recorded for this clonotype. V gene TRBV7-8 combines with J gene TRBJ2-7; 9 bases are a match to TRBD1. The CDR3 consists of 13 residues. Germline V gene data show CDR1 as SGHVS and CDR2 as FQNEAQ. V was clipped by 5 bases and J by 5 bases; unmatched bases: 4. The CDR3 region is CASSPGQGNEQYF. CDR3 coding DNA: TGTGCCAGCAGCCCAGGACAGGGGAACGAGCAGTACTTC.

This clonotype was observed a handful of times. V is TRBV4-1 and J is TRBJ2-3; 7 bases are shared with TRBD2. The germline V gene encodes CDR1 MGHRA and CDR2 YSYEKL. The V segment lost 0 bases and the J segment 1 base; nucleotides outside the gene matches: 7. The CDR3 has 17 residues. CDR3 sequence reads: CASSQDLGGEGTDTQYF. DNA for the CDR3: TGCGCCAGCAGCCAAGATTTGGGGGGGGAGGGCACAGATACGCAGTATTTT.

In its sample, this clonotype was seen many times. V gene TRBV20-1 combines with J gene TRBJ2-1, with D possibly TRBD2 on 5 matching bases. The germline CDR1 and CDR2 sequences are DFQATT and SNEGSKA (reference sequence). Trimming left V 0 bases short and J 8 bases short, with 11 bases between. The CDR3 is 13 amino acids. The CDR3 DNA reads TGCAGTGCTAGAGATCTAGCCCGGTATGAGCAGTTCTTC. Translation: CSARDLARYEQFF.

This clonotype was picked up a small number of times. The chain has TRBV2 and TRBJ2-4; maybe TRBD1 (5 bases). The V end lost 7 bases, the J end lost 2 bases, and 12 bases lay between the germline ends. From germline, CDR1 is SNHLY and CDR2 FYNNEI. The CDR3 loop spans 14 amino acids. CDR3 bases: TGTGCCAGCACCCCACAGGCCCCCAAAAACATTCAGTACTTC. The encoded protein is CASTPQAPKNIQYF.

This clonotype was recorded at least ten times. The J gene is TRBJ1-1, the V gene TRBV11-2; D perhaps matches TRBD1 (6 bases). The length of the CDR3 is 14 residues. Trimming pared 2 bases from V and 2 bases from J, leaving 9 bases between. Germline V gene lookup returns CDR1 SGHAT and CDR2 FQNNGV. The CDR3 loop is CASSLLGANTEAFF. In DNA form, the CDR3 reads TGTGCCAGCAGCTTATTGGGGGCTAACACTGAAGCTTTCTTT. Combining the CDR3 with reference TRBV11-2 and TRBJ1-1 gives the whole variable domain EAGVAQSPRYKIIEKRQSVAFWCNPISGHATLYWYQQILGQGPKLLIQFQNNGVVDDSQLPKDRFSAERLKGVDSTLKIQPAKLEDSAVYLCASSLLGANTEAFFGQGTRLTVV.